The next 27 T cell receptor beta chains were all read from a single sample in a study of identifying expanded T cells in peripheral blood. Libraries were prepared by immunoSEQ multiplex PCR; TCRdb keeps only in-frame clonotypes and omits some of them. The top ten hold about 18% of the sample, which has around 82,000 clones, roughly 84% seen once. Sequenced sample: blood. The receptors were sampled from a person aged 18 to 75 in good health.

This clone was seen once. The genes are TRBV29-1 and TRBJ1-3, with D possibly matching TRBD1 (5 bases). This CDR3 is built from 16 residues. Between the trimmed V and J ends, which lost 4 bases and 2 bases, there was a span of 18 bases. From germline, CDR1 is SQVTM and CDR2 ANQGSEA. CDR3 coding DNA: TGCAGCGTTGGAGACAGTGGAGAAGGGGCTGGAAACACCATATATTTT. Protein: CSVGDSGEGAGNTIYF.

This rearrangement joins TRBV9 to TRBJ1-4; no firm D call. V dropped 0 bases and J dropped 5 bases, with 11 bases sitting between them. The CDR3 sequence is 15 residues long. Germline CDR1 reads SGDLS; CDR2 reads YYNGEE. This CDR3 reads CASSVGIQANEKLFF. The CDR3 DNA reads TGTGCCAGCAGCGTAGGCATCCAGGCGAATGAAAAACTGTTTTTT.

The gene calls are TRBV10-3 and TRBJ2-5; 15 bases fit TRBD2. J lost 4 bases, V lost 4 bases, and 7 bases had no gene match. This CDR3 has 17 residues. CDR1 ENHRY and CDR2 SYGVKD come from the germline V gene. CDR3 protein: CAISGTSGRAFGETQYF. Here the CDR3 DNA reads TGTGCCATCAGTGGGACTAGCGGGAGGGCCTTTGGAGAGACCCAGTACTTC.

J is TRBJ2-3 and V is TRBV19, with D maybe TRBD1 (5 bases). CDR1 and CDR2 (germline): LNHDA, SQIVND (reference sequence). CDR3 length equals 15 residues. The germline V and J ends were trimmed by 8 bases and 1 base, with 16 bases remaining between them. The CDR3 here is CASRTQAGGTDTQYF. The DNA of the CDR3 is TGTGCCAGTCGGACACAGGCTGGAGGCACAGATACGCAGTATTTT.

V usage is TRBV6-5 and J usage is TRBJ2-7; weak D call: TRBD2 (5 bases). Trimming pared 6 bases from V and 0 bases from J, leaving 12 bases between. This CDR3 is 14 amino acids long. Germline lookup yields CDR1 MNHEY and CDR2 SVGAGI. The CDR3 DNA follows: TGTGCCAGCAGCTTCGGTGGGAGCTCCTACGAGCAGTACTTC. This gives the protein CASSFGGSSYEQYF.

This clone was counted a single time. This chain uses TRBV10-2 with TRBJ1-2, with 9 bases matching TRBD1. With 0 bases clipped from V and 4 bases from J, the junction kept 3 bases outside the gene matches. Germline V CDR1 and CDR2: WSHSY, SAAADI. The CDR3 is made up of 15 amino acids. CDR3 coding DNA: TGCGCCAGCAGTGAGTCGGGGACAGGGATCTATGGCTACACCTTC. Its translation is CASSESGTGIYGYTF.

V usage is TRBV15 and J usage is TRBJ1-2; D possibly corresponds to TRBD1 (5 bases). Per germline, CDR1 LNHNV and CDR2 YYDKDF (reference sequence). Deletions cut 5 bases from V and 1 base from J, with 14 bases between. The CDR3 runs 15 residues. CDR3 coding DNA: TGTGCCACCAGCTTTCTGGTGGGGGATAACTATGGCTACACCTTC. The encoded protein is CATSFLVGDNYGYTF.

This chain uses TRBV28 with TRBJ1-1; no clear D gene. Germline V lookup: CDR1 MDHEN, CDR2 SYDVKM. The V end lost 8 bases, the J end lost 3 bases, and 13 bases lay between the germline ends. The CDR3 totals 13 residues. The CDR3, as DNA: TGTGCCAGCTGGAGTCAGACCTACACTGAAGCTTTCTTT. Translated, it gives CASWSQTYTEAFF.

In this sample, this clone turned up a few times. The genes are TRBV6-6 and TRBJ2-5; D possibly corresponds to TRBD1 (5 bases). The CDR3 runs 15 residues. The germline V gene has CDR1 MNHNY and CDR2 SVGAGI (reference sequence). Trimming stripped 2 bases from V and 5 bases from J, with 15 bases between. The CDR3 DNA reads as TGTGCCAGCAGTTACATAAGGGGCGCGTCCGAGACCCAGTACTTC. Amino acids: CASSYIRGASETQYF.

The chain couples TRBV10-3 to TRBJ1-1; D may be TRBD1 (5 bases). CDR3 length: 12 residues. The V gene's germline CDR1 is ENHRY and CDR2 SYGVKD. Trimming shortened V by 6 bases and J by 8 bases, and 13 bases separated the two germline ends. CDR3 loop: CAISSGTEEAFF. CDR3 coding DNA: TGTGCCATCAGCTCAGGGACGGAAGAAGCTTTCTTT.

The genes are TRBV18 and TRBJ2-7; possible D gene TRBD2, 5 bases. Germline CDR1 KGHSH, CDR2 LQKENI. This CDR3 comprises 15 residues. V shed 0 bases and J shed 5 bases, with 14 bases lying between them. The CDR3 DNA is TGTGCCAGCTCACCACCAGGTTCGTTGAGGGACGAGCAGTACTTC. Its translation is CASSPPGSLRDEQYF. Combining the CDR3 with reference TRBV18 and TRBJ2-7 gives the whole variable domain NAGVMQNPRHLVRRRGQEARLRCSPMKGHSHVYWYRQLPEEGLKFMVYLQKENIIDESGMPKERFSAEFPKEGPSILRIQQVVRGDSAAYFCASSPPGSLRDEQYFGPGTRLTVT.

This chain uses TRBV10-3 with TRBJ1-2; D remains ambiguous. The CDR3 consists of 10 residues. CDR1 and CDR2 from the germline V gene are ENHRY and SYGVKD. V lost 8 bases and J lost 3, with 4 bases in between. The CDR3 DNA reads as TGTGCCATCGGGGACTATGGCTACACCTTC. Protein sequence: CAIGDYGYTF.

The chain combines TRBV18 with TRBJ1-4; TRBD1 aligns across 8 bases. Unmatched junction bases numbered 5, after V lost 0 bases and J lost 8 bases. The CDR3 runs to 15 residues. Germline V CDR1 and CDR2: KGHSH, LQKENI. The CDR3 DNA follows: TGTGCCAGCTCACCACCCCAGACAGGGGACGAAAAACTGTTTTTT. This codes for CASSPPQTGDEKLFF.

The chain joins TRBV19 to TRBJ2-1, with D unresolved. In germline, CDR1 is LNHDA, CDR2 SQIVND (reference sequence). There are 15 residues in the CDR3. V was pared by 3 bases and J by 2 bases, with 11 bases between. Here the CDR3 reads CASSISAPTYNEQFF. The CDR3 nucleotides read TGTGCCAGTAGTATCAGCGCACCAACCTACAATGAGCAGTTCTTC.

The rearrangement joins TRBV7-9 to TRBJ2-7; 8 bases align to TRBD1. Trimming at V came to 3 bases and at J to 3 bases, leaving 10 bases not matched to a gene. Germline loops: CDR1 SEHNR, CDR2 FQNEAQ (reference sequence). This CDR3 spans 16 amino acids. The CDR3 reads CASSLSGTGKIYEQYF. DNA for the CDR3: TGTGCCAGCAGCTTGTCCGGGACAGGAAAAATCTACGAGCAGTACTTC. The full variable domain, its missing parts supplied by reference TRBV7-9 and TRBJ2-7, is DTGVSQNPRHKITKRGQNVTFRCDPISEHNRLYWYRQTLGQGPEFLTYFQNEAQLEKSRLLSDRFSAERPKGSFSTLEIQRTEQGDSAMYLCASSLSGTGKIYEQYFGPGTRLTVT.

The chain recombines TRBV28 with TRBJ2-2; D is undetermined. The germline CDR1 and CDR2 sequences are MDHEN and SYDVKM. Trimming stripped 1 base from V and 1 base from J, with 7 bases between. This CDR3 comprises 15 residues. In DNA, the CDR3 is TGTGCCAGCAGTTTATCAATGCAGAACACCGGGGAGCTGTTTTTT. Its translation is CASSLSMQNTGELFF. The complete variable domain, with remaining parts taken from reference TRBV28 and TRBJ2-2, reads DVKVTQSSRYLVKRTGEKVFLECVQDMDHENMFWYRQDPGLGLRLIYFSYDVKMKEKGDIPEGYSVSREKKERFSLILESASTNQTSMYLCASSLSMQNTGELFFGEGSRLTVL.

The V gene is TRBV7-3, the J gene TRBJ1-1; maybe TRBD1 (5 bases). Looked up from germline, CDR1 is SGHTA and CDR2 is FQGTGA. V was pared by 5 bases and J by 1 base, with 11 bases between. This CDR3 spans 14 amino acids. The CDR3: CASSQGHANTEAFF. CDR3 bases: TGTGCCAGCAGCCAAGGACACGCGAACACTGAAGCTTTCTTT.

This clone has just a few counts. This chain's CDR3 is CASSPRTSVVTGELFF. The CDR3 nucleotides are TGTGCCAGCAGCCCCCGTACTAGCGTGGTCACCGGGGAGCTGTTTTTT. This chain links TRBV5-4 with TRBJ2-2, with 7 bases fitting TRBD2. The CDR3 is made up of 16 amino acids. In germline, CDR1 is SGHNT, CDR2 YYREEE (reference sequence). J lost 4 bases, V lost 4 bases, and 10 bases had no gene match. The complete variable domain, with remaining parts taken from reference TRBV5-4 and TRBJ2-2, reads ETGVTQSPTHLIKTRGQQVTLRCSSQSGHNTVSWYQQALGQGPQFIFQYYREEENGRGNFPPRFSGLQFPNYSSELNVNALELDDSALYLCASSPRTSVVTGELFFGEGSRLTVL.

The CDR3 is CASSSGTGTLRETQYF. The CDR3 DNA sequence: TGTGCCAGCAGCTCCGGGACAGGGACTCTGAGGGAGACCCAGTACTTC. The chain recombines TRBV5-4 with TRBJ2-5; 9 nucleotides match TRBD1. The CDR3 totals 16 residues. Germline lookup yields CDR1 SGHNT and CDR2 YYREEE (reference sequence). Trimming took 3 bases from V and 5 from J; bases not matched to a gene: 11.

V is TRBV15 and J is TRBJ1-2; 9 nucleotides agree with TRBD1. This CDR3 comprises 15 residues. V lost 0 bases, J lost 8 bases, and 7 bases stayed unmatched. Germline CDR1 is LNHNV and CDR2 is YYDKDF (reference sequence). CDR3 protein: CATSRDGTGSLGYTF. CDR3 DNA sequence: TGTGCCACCAGCAGAGACGGGACAGGGTCCTTGGGCTACACCTTC.

This chain connects TRBV6-6 to TRBJ2-1; maybe TRBD2 (6 bases). The germline V gene has CDR1 MNHNY and CDR2 SVGAGI (reference sequence). V was trimmed by 8 bases and J by 9 bases, leaving 14 bases between them. The CDR3 spans 12 residues. DNA of the CDR3: TGTGCCAGCCGCATCGGGAGCTCTGAGCAGTTCTTC. It specifies CASRIGSSEQFF.

The J gene is TRBJ1-5, the V gene TRBV4-1; perhaps TRBD1 as D (5 bases). The germline CDR1 and CDR2 sequences are MGHRA and YSYEKL. Trimming shortened V by 3 bases and J by 0 bases, and 6 bases separated the two germline ends. This CDR3 comprises 14 residues. DNA for the CDR3: TGCGCCAGCAGCCAGGGGGATAGCAATCAGCCCCAGCATTTT. This codes for CASSQGDSNQPQHF.

The V gene is TRBV7-9, the J gene TRBJ2-7; tentatively, D is TRBD1 or TRBD2 (5 bases each). The CDR3 is 15 residues long. Germline lookup yields CDR1 SEHNR and CDR2 FQNEAQ (reference sequence). The V end was cut by 5 bases, the J end by 5 bases, with 19 bases between. The CDR3 is CASSPRGGPGNEQYF. The CDR3, as DNA: TGTGCCAGCAGCCCTCGTGGGGGTCCGGGGAACGAGCAGTACTTC.

This chain joins TRBV7-6 and TRBJ2-3, with 13 bases aligning to TRBD2. Germline V gene data show CDR1 as SGHVS and CDR2 as FNYEAQ. The CDR3 contains 16 residues. V was clipped by 5 bases and J by 6 bases; unmatched bases: 8. The CDR3 spells CASSQRLAGGRDTQYF. The CDR3 region has the DNA TGTGCCAGCAGCCAGCGACTAGCGGGGGGACGGGATACGCAGTATTTT.

The V and J genes are TRBV4-2 and TRBJ2-3; weak D call: TRBD1 (5 bases). There are 15 residues in the CDR3. Germline loops: CDR1 LGHNA, CDR2 YNFKEQ. Trimming cost V 1 base and J 1 base, with 9 bases left between them. The CDR3: CASSQGPTGTDTQYF. The CDR3, as DNA: TGTGCCAGCAGCCAAGGGCCGACAGGCACAGATACGCAGTATTTT.

This sequence joins TRBV5-4 and TRBJ2-5; 8 nucleotides line up with TRBD2. Looked up from germline, CDR1 is SGHNT and CDR2 is YYREEE (reference sequence). CDR3 length: 15 amino acids. V lost 6 bases to trimming and J lost 5 bases; unmatched junction nucleotides: 12. DNA for the CDR3: TGTGCCAGCACCCCGCCAGCGGGAGCAGGGGAGACCCAGTACTTC. It yields the protein CASTPPAGAGETQYF. Combining the CDR3 with reference TRBV5-4 and TRBJ2-5 gives the whole variable domain ETGVTQSPTHLIKTRGQQVTLRCSSQSGHNTVSWYQQALGQGPQFIFQYYREEENGRGNFPPRFSGLQFPNYSSELNVNALELDDSALYLCASTPPAGAGETQYFGPGTRLLVL.

This clone occurred a few times. The chain recombines TRBV6-1 with TRBJ2-7; a weak D match, TRBD2 (6 bases). This CDR3 region has 15 residues. Trimming left V 7 bases short and J 3 bases short, with 19 bases between. Germline CDR1 reads MNHNS; CDR2 reads SASEGT. The CDR3 coding sequence is TGTGCCAGCACCGGGGACTCCGGAAATAACTACGAGCAGTACTTC. Protein: CASTGDSGNNYEQYF.